Listed below are T cell receptor beta chains from one sample, sequenced in a study of T cells in Graves' hyperthyroidism and ophthalmopathy. TCRdb itself ran the multiplex PCR reads through MiXCR, one entry per CDR3 protein. The profile shows approximately 530,000 distinct CDR3 sequences, 16% of them singletons. The sequenced sample was blood. Every receptor here comes from a woman in her late teens or twenties with Graves' hyperthyroidism. Both conserved end residues are trimmed from each CDR3. Each record gives: V gene, J gene, CDR3 protein.

V gene: TRBV20-1
J gene: TRBJ2-7
CDR3 protein: SAPEATRAGYYEQY

V gene: TRBV2
J gene: TRBJ1-6
CDR3 protein: ATKGGTGDNSPLH

V gene: TRBV7-9
J gene: TRBJ2-7
CDR3 protein: ASGRDYEQY

V gene: TRBV5-8
J gene: TRBJ2-2
CDR3 protein: ASTSGTLNTGELF

V gene: TRBV5-1
J gene: TRBJ1-1
CDR3 protein: ASSPGDRRQAF

V gene: TRBV6-2/TRBV6-3
J gene: TRBJ2-7
CDR3 protein: ASSTRTSHSYEQY

V gene: TRBV5-1
J gene: TRBJ1-2
CDR3 protein: ASSLRFPPANYGYT

V gene: TRBV15
J gene: TRBJ2-3
CDR3 protein: ATSGKPQGKDTQY

V gene: TRBV20-1
J gene: TRBJ2-5
CDR3 protein: SAPTSGRAGETQY

V gene: TRBV5-1
J gene: TRBJ2-1
CDR3 protein: ASSFGGPPFGNEQF

V gene: TRBV28
J gene: TRBJ1-1
CDR3 protein: ASPPPIGGPPEAF

V gene: TRBV24-1
J gene: TRBJ2-7
CDR3 protein: ATSDHRLAGRDYEQY

V gene: TRBV27
J gene: TRBJ2-7
CDR3 protein: ASSLSRVTYHEQY

V gene: TRBV10-3
J gene: TRBJ2-1
CDR3 protein: AISESLAAYNEQF

V gene: TRBV24-1
J gene: TRBJ2-5
CDR3 protein: ATSDLPGLAGIETQY

V gene: TRBV28
J gene: TRBJ2-7
CDR3 protein: ATSGQYEQY

V gene: TRBV28
J gene: TRBJ2-2
CDR3 protein: ASSLRDRGETGELF

V gene: TRBV4-3
J gene: TRBJ2-6
CDR3 protein: ASSQGLGANVLT

V gene: TRBV20-1
J gene: TRBJ1-2
CDR3 protein: SASTTGQGNYGYT

V gene: TRBV28
J gene: TRBJ2-7
CDR3 protein: ASSLWSRSSYEQY

V gene: TRBV6-5
J gene: TRBJ2-2
CDR3 protein: ASSYSMDTGELF

V gene: TRBV6-5
J gene: TRBJ2-1
CDR3 protein: ASSYQRGQQF

V gene: TRBV6-1
J gene: TRBJ2-5
CDR3 protein: ASSARLLQETQY

V gene: TRBV2
J gene: TRBJ2-7
CDR3 protein: ASRPGFSYEQY

V gene: TRBV5-1
J gene: TRBJ2-1
CDR3 protein: ASSKSYNEQF